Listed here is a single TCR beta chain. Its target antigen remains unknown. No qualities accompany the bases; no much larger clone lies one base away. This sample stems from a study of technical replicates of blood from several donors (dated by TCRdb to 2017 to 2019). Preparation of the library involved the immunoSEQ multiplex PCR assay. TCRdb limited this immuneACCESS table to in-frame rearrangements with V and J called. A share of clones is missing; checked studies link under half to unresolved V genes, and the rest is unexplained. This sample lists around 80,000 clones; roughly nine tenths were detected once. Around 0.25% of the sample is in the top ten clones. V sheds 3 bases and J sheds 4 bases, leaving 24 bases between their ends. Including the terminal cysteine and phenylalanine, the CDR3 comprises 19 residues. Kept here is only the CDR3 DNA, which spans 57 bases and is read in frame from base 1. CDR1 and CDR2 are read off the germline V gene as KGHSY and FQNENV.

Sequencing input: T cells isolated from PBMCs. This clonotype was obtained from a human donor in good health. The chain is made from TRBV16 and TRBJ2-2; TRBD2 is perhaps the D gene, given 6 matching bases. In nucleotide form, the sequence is TGTGCCAGCAGCCATGTAACTGACGGGGTGGGGGGTTGCACCGGGGAGCTGTTTTTT. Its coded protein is CASSHVTDGVGGCTGELFF.